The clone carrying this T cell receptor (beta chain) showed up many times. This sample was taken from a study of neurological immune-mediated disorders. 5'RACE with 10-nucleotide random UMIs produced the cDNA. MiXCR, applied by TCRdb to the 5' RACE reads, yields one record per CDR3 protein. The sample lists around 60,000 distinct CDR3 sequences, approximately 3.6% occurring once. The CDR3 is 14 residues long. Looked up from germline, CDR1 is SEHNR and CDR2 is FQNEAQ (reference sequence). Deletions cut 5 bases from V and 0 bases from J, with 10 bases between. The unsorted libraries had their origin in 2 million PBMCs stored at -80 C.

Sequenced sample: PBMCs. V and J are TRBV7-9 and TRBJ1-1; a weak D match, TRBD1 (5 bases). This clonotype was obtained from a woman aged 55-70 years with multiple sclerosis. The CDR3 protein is CASSIRTMNTEAFF. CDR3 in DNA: TGTGCCAGCAGCATCCGGACAATGAACACTGAAGCTTTCTTT.